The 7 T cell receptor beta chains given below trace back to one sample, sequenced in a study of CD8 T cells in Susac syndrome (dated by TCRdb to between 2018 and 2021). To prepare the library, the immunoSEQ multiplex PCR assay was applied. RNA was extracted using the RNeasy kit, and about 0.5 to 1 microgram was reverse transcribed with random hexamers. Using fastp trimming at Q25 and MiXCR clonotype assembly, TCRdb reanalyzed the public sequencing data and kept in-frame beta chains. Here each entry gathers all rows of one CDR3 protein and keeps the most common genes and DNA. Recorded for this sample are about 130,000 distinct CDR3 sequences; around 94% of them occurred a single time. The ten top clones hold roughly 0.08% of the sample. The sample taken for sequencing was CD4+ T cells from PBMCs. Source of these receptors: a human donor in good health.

The CDR3 nucleotides read TGTGCCAGCAGTTTCAGGGGACTAGCGGGGTCTCGGGCAGAGACCCAGTACTTC. Protein sequence: CASSFRGLAGSRAETQYF. The chain uses TRBV12-3 or TRBV12-4 and TRBJ2-5; 13 positions agree with TRBD2. The junction had 11 bases not matched to a gene; V was cut back by 3 bases and J by 4 bases. There are 18 residues in the CDR3.

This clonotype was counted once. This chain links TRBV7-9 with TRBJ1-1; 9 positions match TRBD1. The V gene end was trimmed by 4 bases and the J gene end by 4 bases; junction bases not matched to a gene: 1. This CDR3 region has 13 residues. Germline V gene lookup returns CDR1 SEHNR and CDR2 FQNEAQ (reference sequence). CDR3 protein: CASSWGQGTEAFF. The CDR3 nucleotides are TGTGCCAGCAGCTGGGGACAGGGCACTGAAGCTTTCTTT. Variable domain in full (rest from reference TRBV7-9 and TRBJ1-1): DTGVSQNPRHKITKRGQNVTFRCDPISEHNRLYWYRQTLGQGPEFLTYFQNEAQLEKSRLLSDRFSAERPKGSFSTLEIQRTEQGDSAMYLCASSWGQGTEAFFGQGTRLTVV.

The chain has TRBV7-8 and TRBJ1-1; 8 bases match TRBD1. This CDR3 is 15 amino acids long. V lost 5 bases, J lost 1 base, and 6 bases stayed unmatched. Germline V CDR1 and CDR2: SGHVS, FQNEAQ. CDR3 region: CASSARGQGNTEAFF. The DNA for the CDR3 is TGTGCCAGCAGCGCCCGAGGACAGGGGAACACTGAAGCTTTCTTT.

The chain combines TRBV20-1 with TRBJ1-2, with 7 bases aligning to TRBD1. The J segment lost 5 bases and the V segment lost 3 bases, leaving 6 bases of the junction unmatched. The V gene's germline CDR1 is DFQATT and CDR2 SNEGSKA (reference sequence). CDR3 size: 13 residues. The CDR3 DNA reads TGCAGTGCTAGCCCGGGACAGTCTTATGGCTACACCTTC. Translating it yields CSASPGQSYGYTF.

The CDR3, as DNA: TGCGCCAGCAGCCAAGCACGGACAGGCCTAACTGAAGCTTTCTTT. This sequence encodes CASSQARTGLTEAFF. The rearrangement links TRBV4-3 to TRBJ1-1; 7 nucleotides match TRBD1. V shed 1 base and J 5 bases; nucleotides not matched to a gene: 7. Germline V gives CDR1 LGHNA, CDR2 YSLEER. The CDR3 consists of 15 residues.

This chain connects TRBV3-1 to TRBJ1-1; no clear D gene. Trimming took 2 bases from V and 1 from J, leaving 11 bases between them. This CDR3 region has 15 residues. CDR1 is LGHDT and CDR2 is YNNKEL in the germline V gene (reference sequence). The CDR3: CASSQTTRPNTEAFF. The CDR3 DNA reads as TGTGCCAGCAGCCAAACGACCCGGCCGAACACTGAAGCTTTCTTT.

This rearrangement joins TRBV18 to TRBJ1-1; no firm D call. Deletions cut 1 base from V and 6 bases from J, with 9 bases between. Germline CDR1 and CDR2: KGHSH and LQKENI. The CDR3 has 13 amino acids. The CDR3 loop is CASSPRDISEAFF. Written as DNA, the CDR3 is TGTGCCAGCTCACCACGCGATATATCTGAAGCTTTCTTT.